The TCR beta chain under discussion was sequenced for a study of T cells in Graves' hyperthyroidism and ophthalmopathy. Study-wide findings and caveats: Most thyroid clonotypes expanded above 0.001 appeared in blood too.

Trimming removed 3 bases from V and 8 bases from J, with 5 bases in between. The CDR3 runs to 11 residues. Germline V gene sequence: CDR1 SGHVS, CDR2 FNYEAQ. The PBMCs were taken from approximately 9.7 ml of fresh peripheral blood. Amplification targeted TCR beta CDR3 regions from RNA transcripts. Initially, a first-round RT-PCR of the TCR CDR3 employed the HTBI primer set. TCRdb re-derived calls from the multiplex PCR reads in MiXCR, one entry per CDR3 protein. The data contain more than 550,000 distinct CDR3 sequences, under 20% of them singletons. This clonotype was seen a single time. The antigen is not known.

This chain uses TRBV7-6 with TRBJ2-1; no definite D call. Input material: blood. The receptor was derived from a woman aged 50 to 65 with Graves' hyperthyroidism that later progressed to Graves' ophthalmopathy. The chain's CDR3 is CASSFGHEQFF. The CDR3 DNA follows: TGTGCCAGCAGCTTTGGACATGAGCAGTTCTTC.